Listed here are 26 T cell receptor beta chains from one sample, sequenced in a study of OX40 agonist ivuxolimab in advanced cancers. Libraries were prepared by immunoSEQ multiplex PCR; TCRdb keeps only in-frame clonotypes and omits some of them. Here the sample spans some 58,000 clones, around nine tenths being singletons. Sample: CD4+ or CD8+ T cells sorted from blood, taken in a trial of the OX40 agonist ivuxolimab. The receptors originated from an adult with an advanced solid tumor such as melanoma, head and neck, liver or kidney cancer.

This clone has a single count. This chain links TRBV2 with TRBJ2-1; D gene unclear. V lost 1 base, J lost 5 bases, and 12 bases lay in between. There are 15 residues in the CDR3. CDR1 is SNHLY and CDR2 is FYNNEI in the germline V gene. This chain's CDR3 is CASSEEVKAHNEQFF. The CDR3 region has the DNA TGTGCCAGCAGTGAAGAAGTTAAGGCCCACAATGAGCAGTTCTTC.

This clone was observed once. V and J are TRBV19 and TRBJ1-2; D is unclear. The V gene's germline CDR1 is LNHDA and CDR2 SQIVND (reference sequence). V lost 3 bases to trimming and J lost 1 base, with 9 bases between them. This CDR3 contains 14 residues. The CDR3 sequence is CASSMQLNNYGYTF. The CDR3 nucleotides read TGTGCCAGTAGTATGCAGTTGAATAACTATGGCTACACCTTC. Drawing the rest from reference TRBV19 and TRBJ1-2, the complete variable domain is DGGITQSPKYLFRKEGQNVTLSCEQNLNHDAMYWYRQDPGQGLRLIYYSQIVNDFQKGDIAEGYSVSREKKESFPLTVTSAQKNPTAFYLCASSMQLNNYGYTFGSGTRLTVV.

The V and J genes are TRBV5-6 and TRBJ2-6, with D perhaps matching TRBD1 (5 bases). Germline V CDR1 and CDR2: SGHDT, YYEEEE. Trimming pared 4 bases from V and 2 bases from J, leaving 16 bases between. CDR3 length: 17 amino acids. The CDR3 is CASSKGQIKPGANVLTF. CDR3 coding DNA: TGTGCCAGCAGCAAGGGGCAGATTAAGCCTGGGGCCAACGTCCTGACTTTC.

The J gene is TRBJ1-5, the V gene TRBV19, with D unresolved. The germline V gene encodes CDR1 LNHDA and CDR2 SQIVND (reference sequence). With 5 bases removed from V and 0 bases from J, the gap between germline ends came to 8 bases. The CDR3 contains 14 residues. The CDR3 bases are TGTGCCAGTAGTCGAGAGTATAGCAATCAGCCCCAGCATTTT. Translated, it gives CASSREYSNQPQHF.

This clone was seen just once. The rearrangement joins TRBV5-1 to TRBJ1-2, with 7 bases fitting TRBD1. The CDR3 has 14 residues. Germline-derived CDR1 and CDR2 are SGHRS and YFSETQ. The V gene end was trimmed by 4 bases and the J gene end by 3 bases; junction bases not matched to a gene: 6. The CDR3 sequence: CASSERQGHYGYTF. The CDR3 DNA is TGCGCCAGCAGCGAACGACAGGGACACTATGGCTACACCTTC. Based on the CDR3 plus reference TRBV5-1 and TRBJ1-2, the full variable domain is KAGVTQTPRYLIKTRGQQVTLSCSPISGHRSVSWYQQTPGQGLQFLFEYFSETQRNKGNFPGRFSGRQFSNSRSEMNVSTLELGDSALYLCASSERQGHYGYTFGSGTRLTVV.

The chain combines TRBV5-1 with TRBJ1-4; a possible D gene is TRBD1 (6 bases). Germline V gene lookup returns CDR1 SGHRS and CDR2 YFSETQ. V shed 0 bases and J shed 8 bases, with 14 bases lying between them. The CDR3 extends over 15 amino acids. The CDR3 DNA sequence: TGCGCCAGCAGCTTGGGACAGGTCTTAGAGGAAAAACTGTTTTTT. Its protein is CASSLGQVLEEKLFF.

This sequence joins TRBV28 and TRBJ2-5; D is uncertain. Per the germline V gene, CDR1 is MDHEN and CDR2 is SYDVKM. There are 14 residues in the CDR3. V lost 2 bases, J lost 5 bases, and 12 bases lay in between. The CDR3: CASSLGAPRETQYF. CDR3 in DNA: TGTGCCAGCAGTTTAGGAGCGCCGAGGGAGACCCAGTACTTC.

This chain connects TRBV7-2 to TRBJ2-1, with 9 bases fitting TRBD2. Germline V gene lookup returns CDR1 SGHTA and CDR2 FQGNSA. The CDR3 runs 17 residues. Trimming at V came to 2 bases and at J to 7 bases, leaving 12 bases not matched to a gene. CDR3 in DNA: TGTGCCAGCAGCTTATCTGAGCGGGAGGTCCGACGAAATGAGCAGTTCTTC. Translating it yields CASSLSEREVRRNEQFF. The complete variable domain, with remaining parts taken from reference TRBV7-2 and TRBJ2-1, reads GAGVSQSPSNKVTEKGKDVELRCDPISGHTALYWYRQSLGQGLEFLIYFQGNSAPDKSGLPSDRFSAERTGGSVSTLTIQRTQQEDSAVYLCASSLSEREVRRNEQFFGPGTRLTVL.

V is TRBV15 and J is TRBJ2-1; no definite D call. The V end lost 5 bases, the J end lost 3 bases, and 11 bases lay between the germline ends. Per the germline V gene, CDR1 is LNHNV and CDR2 is YYDKDF (reference sequence). This CDR3 region has 14 residues. CDR3 DNA: TGTGCCACCAGCCGAAACAGCTACTACAATGAGCAGTTCTTC. Its translation: CATSRNSYYNEQFF. Full variable domain (outside the CDR3, taken from reference TRBV15 and TRBJ2-1): DAMVIQNPRYQVTQFGKPVTLSCSQTLNHNVMYWYQQKSSQAPKLLFHYYDKDFNNEADTPDNFQSRRPNTSFCFLDIRSPGLGDTAMYLCATSRNSYYNEQFFGPGTRLTVL.

J is TRBJ2-7 and V is TRBV9, with D uncertain. Germline V gene data show CDR1 as SGDLS and CDR2 as YYNGEE. The CDR3 contains 13 residues. V lost 3 bases and J lost 0, with 7 bases in between. CDR3 amino acids: CASSGLYSYEQYF. The DNA of the CDR3 is TGTGCCAGCAGCGGATTGTACTCCTACGAGCAGTACTTC.

The rearrangement uses TRBV2 and TRBJ1-2; D remains ambiguous. In germline, CDR1 is SNHLY, CDR2 FYNNEI. V was pared by 11 bases and J by 1 base, with 8 bases between. The length of the CDR3 is 11 residues. The CDR3 DNA reads as TGTGCCTCTACACTTAACTATGGCTACACCTTC. Translating it yields CASTLNYGYTF.

The V and J genes are TRBV7-2 and TRBJ2-7; either TRBD1 or TRBD2 may supply D (5 bases each). In germline, CDR1 is SGHTA, CDR2 FQGNSA. The CDR3 is 14 amino acids. V lost 6 bases and J 2 bases, leaving 14 bases between the germline ends. CDR3 DNA sequence: TGTGCCAGCAGTTCCGGGGCGCGAACCTACGAGCAGTACTTC. Protein: CASSSGARTYEQYF.

The chain carries TRBV7-3 and TRBJ1-1; a possible D gene is TRBD1 (6 bases). The V gene lost 3 bases and the J gene lost 0 bases, with 8 bases spanning the gap. This CDR3 has 14 residues. Looked up from germline, CDR1 is SGHTA and CDR2 is FQGTGA. The CDR3 spells CASSFEGVNTEAFF. CDR3 DNA: TGTGCCAGCAGCTTCGAGGGGGTGAACACTGAAGCTTTCTTT.

CDR3: CASSFGGNNEQFF. The CDR3 DNA follows: TGTGCCAGCAGTTTTGGGGGGAACAATGAGCAGTTCTTC. The V gene is TRBV28, the J gene TRBJ2-1; TRBD2 might be the D (6 bases). V was clipped by 3 bases and J by 5 bases, with 8 bases between them. The CDR3 length is 13 residues. The germline V gene encodes CDR1 MDHEN and CDR2 SYDVKM.

This chain links TRBV28 with TRBJ1-5; D is unclear. Trimming cost V 3 bases and J 6 bases, with 18 bases left between them. Germline V gives CDR1 MDHEN, CDR2 SYDVKM. The CDR3 has 16 residues. The CDR3 region has the DNA TGTGCCAGCAGTTTTACCCAGAGCCTTAGTAGTCAGCCCCAGCATTTT. The encoded protein is CASSFTQSLSSQPQHF.

This clone appeared once. The chain is built from TRBV7-9 and TRBJ2-5; perhaps D is TRBD1 or TRBD2 (5 bases each). Deletions cut 5 bases from V and 5 bases from J, with 15 bases between. Germline V gene sequence: CDR1 SEHNR, CDR2 FQNEAQ (reference sequence). The CDR3 consists of 14 residues. The CDR3 loop is CASSMLRDGETQYF. CDR3 DNA: TGTGCCAGCAGCATGCTCCGGGACGGGGAGACCCAGTACTTC.

This clone was observed a few times. The chain carries TRBV28 and TRBJ1-2; D possibly corresponds to TRBD1 (5 bases). This CDR3 contains 13 residues. V lost 7 bases to trimming and J lost 4 bases, with 13 bases between them. The germline gives CDR1 MDHEN, CDR2 SYDVKM. CDR3 sequence: CASKEGTLYGYTF. CDR3 nucleotides: TGTGCCAGCAAGGAAGGGACTCTCTATGGCTACACCTTC.

The chain carries TRBV2 and TRBJ1-5; D is unclear. CDR1 and CDR2 from the germline V gene are SNHLY and FYNNEI. Trimming took 4 bases from V and 7 from J, leaving 8 bases between them. The CDR3 is 12 residues long. In DNA form, the CDR3 reads TGTGCCAGCAGTGTTTCTGGGCAGCCCCAGCATTTT. Protein sequence: CASSVSGQPQHF. Looking up the rest from reference TRBV2 and TRBJ1-5 gives the full variable domain: EPEVTQTPSHQVTQMGQEVILRCVPISNHLYFYWYRQILGQKVEFLVSFYNNEISEKSEIFDDQFSVERPDGSNFTLKIRSTKLEDSAMYFCASSVSGQPQHFGDGTRLSIL.

The chain carries TRBV25-1 and TRBJ2-5; no firm D call. This CDR3 spans 14 amino acids. Trimming cost V 7 bases and J 5 bases, with 17 bases left between them. In germline, CDR1 is MGHDK, CDR2 SYGVNS. The CDR3 here is CASTNQPREETQYF. DNA of the CDR3: TGTGCCAGCACCAATCAGCCCCGAGAGGAGACCCAGTACTTC.

The V call is TRBV28, the J call TRBJ2-7, with TRBD1 matching over 10 bases. The CDR3 loop spans 16 amino acids. With V trimmed by 6 bases and J by 0 bases, 8 bases remained unmatched. The germline V gene has CDR1 MDHEN and CDR2 SYDVKM. CDR3 sequence reads: CASRSPGQGFSYEQYF. In nucleotides, the CDR3 is TGTGCCAGCAGATCACCGGGACAGGGGTTCTCCTACGAGCAGTACTTC.

This chain connects TRBV5-4 to TRBJ1-3; weak D call: TRBD1 (5 bases). The V gene's germline CDR1 is SGHNT and CDR2 YYREEE (reference sequence). The CDR3 consists of 14 residues. V lost 4 bases and J lost 4, with 12 bases in between. The CDR3 nucleotides read TGTGCCAGCAGCACGGGCCCAGGGGGAAACACCATATATTTT. Translated: CASSTGPGGNTIYF. Drawing the rest from reference TRBV5-4 and TRBJ1-3, the complete variable domain is ETGVTQSPTHLIKTRGQQVTLRCSSQSGHNTVSWYQQALGQGPQFIFQYYREEENGRGNFPPRFSGLQFPNYSSELNVNALELDDSALYLCASSTGPGGNTIYFGEGSWLTVV.

The V gene is TRBV9, the J gene TRBJ2-7, with 9 nucleotides matching TRBD2. V dropped 4 bases and J dropped 2; count of bases not matched to a gene: 7. Germline CDR1 is SGDLS and CDR2 is YYNGEE. This CDR3 has 15 residues. The CDR3 spells CASSPIAGDTYEQYF. The DNA for the CDR3 is TGTGCCAGCAGCCCTATAGCGGGAGACACCTACGAGCAGTACTTC.

The rearrangement links TRBV28 to TRBJ2-5; D not resolved. The CDR3 is 12 amino acids. V was clipped by 3 bases and J by 5 bases, with 7 bases between them. In germline, CDR1 is MDHEN, CDR2 SYDVKM. The DNA of the CDR3 is TGTGCCAGCAGTTTTGTATTGGAGACCCAGTACTTC. Its protein product is CASSFVLETQYF. Supplemented by reference TRBV28 and TRBJ2-5, the full variable domain reads DVKVTQSSRYLVKRTGEKVFLECVQDMDHENMFWYRQDPGLGLRLIYFSYDVKMKEKGDIPEGYSVSREKKERFSLILESASTNQTSMYLCASSFVLETQYFGPGTRLLVL.

The V call is TRBV27, the J call TRBJ2-1; possibly TRBD2 for D (5 bases). The CDR3 length is 16 residues. Trimming removed 4 bases from V and 7 bases from J, with 20 bases in between. Germline V lookup: CDR1 MNHEY, CDR2 SMNVEV (reference sequence). The CDR3 bases are TGTGCCAGCAGTTCCCGGGGTAGCTTCATGGGAAATGAGCAGTTCTTC. This sequence encodes CASSSRGSFMGNEQFF.

The J gene is TRBJ2-7, the V gene TRBV30, with 8 bases matching TRBD1. Germline CDR1 is GTSNPN and CDR2 is SVGIG (reference sequence). The CDR3 runs to 12 residues. The trim removed 8 bases at V and 3 bases at J, leaving 6 bases unmatched. The CDR3 is CAGNRGSYEQYF. DNA for the CDR3: TGTGCCGGAAACAGGGGGAGCTACGAGCAGTACTTC.

V and J are TRBV28 and TRBJ1-2, with D possibly being TRBD1 (6 bases). Trimming shortened V by 3 bases and J by 4 bases, and 9 bases separated the two germline ends. Germline values: CDR1 MDHEN, CDR2 SYDVKM. The CDR3 is 13 residues long. This CDR3 reads CASSLGQAYGYTF. The CDR3, as DNA: TGTGCCAGCAGTTTGGGACAAGCCTATGGCTACACCTTC.